The following is a TCR beta chain sequence with its context. No antigen is known for it. The TRB cDNA libraries were prepared by 5' RACE with UMI labels. With the 5' RACE reads reprocessed, TCRdb shows one record per CDR3 protein and no DNA. This repertoire includes around 63,000 distinct CDR3 sequences. The CDR3 loop spans 16 amino acids. Germline V lookup: CDR1 KGHDR, CDR2 SFDVKD. The sample comes from a study of CXCR3-negative and CXCR3-positive naive CD8 T cells. General study results and limits: Compared with CXCR3-negative naive cells, CXCR3-positive naive cells showed more hydrophobic TRB CDR3s.

Sequenced: naive CXCR3+ CD8+ T cells from blood. Subset given: CD45RO-CCR7+CD27+CD95- naive CD8+ T cells expressing CXCR3 (TNR3+). This clonotype was sampled from a human donor in good health. Some clones in this sample may be carry-over from other donors' samples. This chain connects TRBV24-1 to TRBJ2-1; TCRdb calls TRBD2, which cannot be checked without DNA. The CDR3 protein is CATSDRDCHGVRKQFF.